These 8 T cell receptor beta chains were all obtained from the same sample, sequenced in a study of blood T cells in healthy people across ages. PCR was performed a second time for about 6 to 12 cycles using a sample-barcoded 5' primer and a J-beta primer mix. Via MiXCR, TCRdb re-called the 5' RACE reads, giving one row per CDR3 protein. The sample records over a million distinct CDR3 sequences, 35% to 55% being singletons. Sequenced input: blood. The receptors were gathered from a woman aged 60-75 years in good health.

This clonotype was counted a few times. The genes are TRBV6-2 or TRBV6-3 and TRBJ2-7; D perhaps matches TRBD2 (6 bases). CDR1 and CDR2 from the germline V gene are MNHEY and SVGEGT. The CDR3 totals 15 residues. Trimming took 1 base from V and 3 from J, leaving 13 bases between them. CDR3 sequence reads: CASSYLGGSVYEQYF. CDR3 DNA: TGTGCCAGCAGTTACTTGGGGGGATCCGTCTACGAGCAGTACTTC.

CDR3 region: CASSLTSATGDTQYF. For the CDR3, the DNA is TGCGCCAGCAGCTTGACTAGCGCTACAGGGGATACGCAGTATTTT. The genes are TRBV5-1 and TRBJ2-3; tentatively, D is TRBD2 (7 bases). Germline CDR1 and CDR2: SGHRS and YFSETQ. CDR3 length: 15 amino acids. Trimming stripped 1 base from V and 6 bases from J, with 15 bases between.

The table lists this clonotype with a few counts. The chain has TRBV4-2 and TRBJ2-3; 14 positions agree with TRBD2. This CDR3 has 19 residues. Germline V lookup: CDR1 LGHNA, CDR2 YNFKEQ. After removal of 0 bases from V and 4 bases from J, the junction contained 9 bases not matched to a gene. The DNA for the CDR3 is TGTGCCAGCAGCCAAGAGACTAGCGGGAGGGCACGAGTCCCAGATACGCAGTATTTT. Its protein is CASSQETSGRARVPDTQYF.

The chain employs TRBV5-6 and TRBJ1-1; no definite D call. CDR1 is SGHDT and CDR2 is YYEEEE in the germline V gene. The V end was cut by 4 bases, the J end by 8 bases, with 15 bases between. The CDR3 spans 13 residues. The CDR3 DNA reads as TGTGCCAGCAGCCCAAACATAGCTGGGGAAGCTTTCTTT. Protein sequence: CASSPNIAGEAFF.

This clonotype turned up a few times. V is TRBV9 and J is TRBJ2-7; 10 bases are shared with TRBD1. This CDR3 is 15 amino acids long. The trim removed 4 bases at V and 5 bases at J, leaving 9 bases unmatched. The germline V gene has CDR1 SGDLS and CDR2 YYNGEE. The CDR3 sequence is CASSYRDRGFDEQYF. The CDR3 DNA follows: TGTGCCAGCAGCTACCGGGACAGGGGATTTGACGAGCAGTACTTC.

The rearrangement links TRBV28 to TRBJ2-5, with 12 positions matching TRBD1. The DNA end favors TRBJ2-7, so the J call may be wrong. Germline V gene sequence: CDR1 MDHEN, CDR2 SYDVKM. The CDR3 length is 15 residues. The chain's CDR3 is CASSNPGQGANEQYF. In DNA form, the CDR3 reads TGTGCCAGCAGCAACCCGGGACAGGGGGCCAACGAGCAGTACTTC.

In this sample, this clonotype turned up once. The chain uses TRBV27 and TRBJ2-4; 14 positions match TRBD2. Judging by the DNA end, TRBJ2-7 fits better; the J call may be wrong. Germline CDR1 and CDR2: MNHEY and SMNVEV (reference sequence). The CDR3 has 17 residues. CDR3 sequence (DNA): TGTGCCAGCAGTTTTGGACTAGCGGGAGGTAGCACCTACGAGCAGTACTTC. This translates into CASSFGLAGGSTYEQYF.

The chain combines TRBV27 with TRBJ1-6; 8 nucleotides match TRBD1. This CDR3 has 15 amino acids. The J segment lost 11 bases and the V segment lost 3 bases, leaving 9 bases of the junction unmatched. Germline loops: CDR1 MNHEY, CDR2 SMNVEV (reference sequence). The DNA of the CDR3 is TGTGCCAGCAGTTTCAGTGGACAGGGAAGGCCACCCCTCCACTTT. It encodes CASSFSGQGRPPLHF.